One and the same sample provided the 29 T cell receptor beta chains below, sequenced in a study of metastatic and nonmetastatic thyroid tumors. TCRdb re-called clones via MiXCR from the PCR reads. The sample includes tens of thousands of clones, roughly 17% of them seen just once. The entire patient cohort was treatment-naive prior to thyroid surgery. Specimen: blood. The receptors stem from a female donor with papillary thyroid cancer or a benign thyroid nodule (not recorded which). Some clones in this sample may be carry-over from other donors' samples.

This clone has just a few counts. The chain uses TRBV24-1 and TRBJ2-1; 8 bases agree with TRBD1. Germline-derived CDR1 and CDR2 are KGHDR and SFDVKD. The CDR3 is 15 amino acids. V gave up 4 bases and J gave up 2 bases; unmatched junction bases: 3. CDR3 in DNA: TGTGCCACCAGTGAGGAGACAGGGGCCTACAATGAGCAGTTCTTC. Its translation is CATSEETGAYNEQFF.

This clone was counted at least ten times. This chain joins TRBV19 and TRBJ1-5; D may be TRBD1 (5 bases). The length of the CDR3 is 17 residues. Germline CDR1 reads LNHDA; CDR2 reads SQIVND (reference sequence). The V and J ends lost 10 bases and 3 bases respectively, with 25 bases between them. This CDR3 is CATRGESGDRSNQPQHF. CDR3 DNA sequence: TGTGCCACCCGGGGGGAGTCGGGAGACAGATCCAATCAGCCCCAGCATTTT.

The V gene is TRBV20-1, the J gene TRBJ1-5; a weak D match, TRBD1 (6 bases). The CDR3 contains 14 residues. Trimming took 6 bases from V and 0 from J, leaving 12 bases between them. Per the germline V gene, CDR1 is DFQATT and CDR2 is SNEGSKA (reference sequence). The CDR3 nucleotides are TGCAGTGCCGGGTCACAGGGTAGCAATCAGCCCCAGCATTTT. It codes for CSAGSQGSNQPQHF.

This clone has ten or more counts. V and J are TRBV2 and TRBJ2-1; D may be TRBD2 (6 bases). CDR3 length: 14 residues. Germline assignment: CDR1 SNHLY and CDR2 FYNNEI. V was trimmed by 3 bases and J by 7 bases, leaving 13 bases between them. CDR3 DNA sequence: TGTGCCAGCAGTGACTCTAGCGAGAGAAATGAGCAGTTCTTC. Amino acids: CASSDSSERNEQFF.

CDR3 residues: CATRDPRGGELFF. The CDR3 DNA is TGTGCCACCAGGGACCCCAGGGGAGGGGAGCTGTTTTTT. This rearrangement joins TRBV24-1 to TRBJ2-2; D possibly corresponds to TRBD1 (6 bases). Trimming pared 7 bases from V and 8 bases from J, leaving 13 bases between. CDR1 is KGHDR, CDR2 SFDVKD, per germline. The CDR3 has 13 residues.

At least ten counts were recorded for this clone. In nucleotides, the CDR3 is TGTGCCAGTAGTATCGGCAGCACCGTGGGGCAGCCCCAGCATTTT. Its translation is CASSIGSTVGQPQHF. This chain joins TRBV19 and TRBJ1-5; D is ambiguous. The V end lost 3 bases, the J end lost 7 bases, and 16 bases lay between the germline ends. Per germline, CDR1 LNHDA and CDR2 SQIVND (reference sequence). The CDR3 is 15 residues long.

This clone has at least ten counts. The V gene is TRBV7-9, the J gene TRBJ2-7, with D perhaps given as TRBD1 or TRBD2 (5 bases each). V lost 5 bases to trimming and J lost 5 bases, with 16 bases between them. The length of the CDR3 is 14 residues. Germline-derived CDR1 and CDR2 are SEHNR and FQNEAQ (reference sequence). Here the CDR3 reads CASSPALGDDEQYF. In DNA form, the CDR3 reads TGTGCCAGCAGCCCCGCCTTGGGGGACGACGAGCAGTACTTC. Based on the CDR3 plus reference TRBV7-9 and TRBJ2-7, the full variable domain is DTGVSQNPRHKITKRGQNVTFRCDPISEHNRLYWYRQTLGQGPEFLTYFQNEAQLEKSRLLSDRFSAERPKGSFSTLEIQRTEQGDSAMYLCASSPALGDDEQYFGPGTRLTVT.

As for this clone: With a much larger clone just one base away, this may be a read error. Other DNA sequences in this specimen translate into the identical CDR3. The chain carries TRBV29-1 and TRBJ1-2; D might be TRBD1 (5 bases). CDR3 length: 15 residues. V dropped 4 bases and J dropped 7 bases, with 22 bases sitting between them. CDR1 is SQVTM, CDR2 ANQGSEA, per germline. The CDR3 nucleotides read TGCAGCGTTGGCCTCGAGGGGTCTTTTCCCCTTGGCTACACCTTC. This sequence encodes CSVGLEGSFPLGYTF. The full variable domain, rest sourced from reference TRBV29-1 and TRBJ1-2, is SAVISQKPSRDICQRGTSLTIQCQVDSQVTMMFWYRQQPGQSLTLIATANQGSEATYESGFVIDKFPISRPNLTFSTLTVSNMSPEDSSIYLCSVGLEGSFPLGYTFGSGTRLTVV.

This clone has only a few counts. This rearrangement joins TRBV14 to TRBJ1-5; D not certain. Trimming left V 0 bases short and J 0 bases short, with 9 bases between. CDR1 and CDR2 (germline): SGHDN, FVKESK. This CDR3 region has 16 residues. CDR3 nucleotides: TGTGCCAGCAGCCAAGACGGTACCTATAGCAATCAGCCCCAGCATTTT. Translation gives CASSQDGTYSNQPQHF.

In this sample, this clone turned up many times. V gene TRBV5-6 combines with J gene TRBJ2-7; D is unclear. V dropped 0 bases and J dropped 1 base, with 11 bases sitting between them. Germline CDR1 reads SGHDT; CDR2 reads YYEEEE. The CDR3 has 15 amino acids. CDR3 sequence (DNA): TGTGCCAGCAGCTTGGCAGGTCGGATATCCTACGAGCAGTACTTC. Translated: CASSLAGRISYEQYF.

The chain is built from TRBV20-1 and TRBJ2-3; D is unresolved. Germline CDR1 is DFQATT and CDR2 is SNEGSKA (reference sequence). V was pared by 3 bases and J by 1 base, with 11 bases between. The CDR3 runs 14 residues. CDR3 sequence: CSARASAGTDTQYF. The CDR3 coding sequence is TGCAGTGCTAGGGCCTCGGCTGGCACAGATACGCAGTATTTT.

The table lists this clone with many counts. This chain links TRBV5-1 with TRBJ2-1; D is undetermined. Trimming took 0 bases from V and 11 from J, leaving 15 bases between them. The CDR3 length is 14 residues. CDR1 SGHRS and CDR2 YFSETQ come from the germline V gene. CDR3 DNA sequence: TGCGCCAGCAGCTTGGGGATAATGGAAGAGAAGCAGTTCTTC. This encodes CASSLGIMEEKQFF. Variable domain in full (rest from reference TRBV5-1 and TRBJ2-1): KAGVTQTPRYLIKTRGQQVTLSCSPISGHRSVSWYQQTPGQGLQFLFEYFSETQRNKGNFPGRFSGRQFSNSRSEMNVSTLELGDSALYLCASSLGIMEEKQFFGPGTRLTVL.

This clone was found many times. The V gene is TRBV4-2, the J gene TRBJ2-2, with 12 nucleotides matching TRBD2. The germline CDR1 and CDR2 sequences are LGHNA and YNFKEQ. Trimming removed 2 bases from V and 3 bases from J; junction bases left unmatched: 7. This CDR3 has 18 amino acids. Here the CDR3 reads CASSQTLAGGPDTGELFF. The CDR3 DNA follows: TGTGCCAGCAGCCAAACCCTAGCGGGGGGGCCGGACACCGGGGAGCTGTTTTTT.

The chain joins TRBV3-1 to TRBJ1-1; D unclear. The CDR3 totals 12 residues. CDR1 and CDR2 (germline): LGHDT, YNNKEL (reference sequence). Trimming cost V 3 bases and J 5 bases, with 7 bases left between them. The CDR3 nucleotides read TGTGCCAGCAGCCAGAGCTTAACTGAAGCTTTCTTT. Translated: CASSQSLTEAFF.

This clone is medium-sized by share. The chain uses TRBV28 and TRBJ1-2, with D possibly being TRBD1 (5 bases). The CDR3 contains 13 residues. V was shortened by 4 bases and J by 5 bases, with 11 bases between the two germline ends. Germline V gene lookup returns CDR1 MDHEN and CDR2 SYDVKM. CDR3 in amino acids: CASSSGRRYGYTF. The CDR3 nucleotides read TGTGCCAGCAGTTCGGGGCGACGGTATGGCTACACCTTC.

Comments on this clone: A read error may explain this, as a much larger clone is one base away. The chain combines TRBV14 with TRBJ2-7, with D tentatively TRBD1 (5 bases). The V end was cut by 1 base, the J end by 9 bases, with 7 bases between. Germline V gene lookup returns CDR1 SGHDN and CDR2 FVKESK. The length of the CDR3 is 11 residues. CDR3 loop: CASSQGQGQYF. The CDR3 coding sequence is TGTGCCAGCAGCCAAGGCCAGGGGCAGTACTTC.

This clone occurred many times. The identical CDR3 is also encoded by other nucleotide sequences in the sample. The genes are TRBV4-1 and TRBJ1-5; no firm D call. This CDR3 has 15 residues. The V end lost 1 base, the J end lost 3 bases, and 10 bases lay between the germline ends. The V gene's germline CDR1 is MGHRA and CDR2 YSYEKL. CDR3 protein: CASSQGWSLNQPQHF. CDR3 DNA: TGCGCCAGCAGCCAAGGCTGGAGTCTCAATCAGCCCCAGCATTTT.

This sequence joins TRBV2 and TRBJ2-3; unclear D gene. The CDR3 has 13 amino acids. Germline CDR1 SNHLY, CDR2 FYNNEI. V lost 4 bases to trimming and J lost 4 bases, with 9 bases between them. In nucleotides, the CDR3 is TGTGCCAGCAGTGGCCCTGGGGCAGATACGCAGTATTTT. Translation: CASSGPGADTQYF.

This clone came up many times. Other nucleotide sequences from this sample produce the same CDR3. The chain has TRBV11-2 and TRBJ2-7, with D uncertain. The CDR3 sequence is 14 residues long. Germline V gene lookup returns CDR1 SGHAT and CDR2 FQNNGV. V was shortened by 2 bases and J by 2 bases, with 10 bases between the two germline ends. CDR3 sequence: CASSLTDVAYEQYF. In nucleotides, the CDR3 is TGTGCCAGCAGCTTAACGGACGTAGCCTACGAGCAGTACTTC.

CDR3 sequence reads: CASSEEGQGPETQYF. Written as DNA, the CDR3 is TGTGCCAGCAGTGAAGAAGGTCAGGGGCCAGAGACCCAGTACTTC. V gene TRBV2 combines with J gene TRBJ2-5; a possible D gene is TRBD1 (6 bases). This CDR3 comprises 15 residues. The V end lost 1 base, the J end lost 4 bases, and 13 bases lay between the germline ends. Germline values: CDR1 SNHLY, CDR2 FYNNEI.

This clone was seen a handful of times. As DNA, the CDR3 is TGTGCCAGCAGAGGGACTAGCGGGATGTCCTACAATGAGCAGTTCTTC. It specifies CASRGTSGMSYNEQFF. This rearrangement joins TRBV6-1 to TRBJ2-1; 13 nucleotides align to TRBD2. The CDR3 sequence is 16 residues long. J lost 1 base, V lost 6 bases, and 3 bases had no gene match. CDR1 MNHNS and CDR2 SASEGT come from the germline V gene.

This clone was seen at least ten times. The chain couples TRBV14 to TRBJ2-1; TRBD1 aligns across 12 bases. This CDR3 region has 16 residues. V shed 0 bases, J shed 8 bases, and the junction held 5 bases outside the gene matches. Looked up from germline, CDR1 is SGHDN and CDR2 is FVKESK. In nucleotides, the CDR3 is TGTGCCAGCAGCCAAGACGTAGGGACAGGGGGCCATGAGCAGTTCTTC. This codes for CASSQDVGTGGHEQFF. The full variable domain, in which reference TRBV14 and TRBJ2-1 provide the parts outside the CDR3, is EAGVTQFPSHSVIEKGQTVTLRCDPISGHDNLYWYRRVMGKEIKFLLHFVKESKQDESGMPNNRFLAERTGGTYSTLKVQPAELEDSGVYFCASSQDVGTGGHEQFFGPGTRLTVL.

This clone turned up a few times. This sequence joins TRBV6-5 and TRBJ1-6, with TRBD1 matching over 7 bases. V trimming: 0 bases; J trimming: 9 bases; junction bases outside the gene matches: 5. The CDR3 loop spans 15 amino acids. The germline gives CDR1 MNHEY, CDR2 SVGAGI. As DNA, the CDR3 is TGTGCCAGCAGTTACTCAAAGGGGGCCGGTTCACCCCTCCACTTT. Translating gives CASSYSKGAGSPLHF.

This chain joins TRBV10-3 and TRBJ1-5; D unresolved. Deletions cut 2 bases from V and 1 base from J, with 21 bases between. CDR3 length: 19 residues. Germline V gene sequence: CDR1 ENHRY, CDR2 SYGVKD. CDR3 region: CAISEGPEEGYLSNQPQHF. CDR3 in DNA: TGTGCCATCAGTGAGGGGCCAGAGGAGGGCTACTTGAGCAATCAGCCCCAGCATTTT.

The V and J genes are TRBV4-2 and TRBJ2-1; D is undetermined. V lost 0 bases and J 8 bases, leaving 11 bases between the germline ends. This CDR3 has 14 residues. Germline assignment: CDR1 LGHNA and CDR2 YNFKEQ. CDR3 in DNA: TGTGCCAGCAGCCAAGATCCGCGGCTCTATGAGCAGTTCTTC. Protein product: CASSQDPRLYEQFF.

This clone was observed a few times. The same CDR3 can be traced to other DNA sequences in this sample. This chain joins TRBV5-1 and TRBJ2-5; TRBD2 aligns across 14 bases. With 4 bases clipped from V and 4 bases from J, the junction kept 6 bases outside the gene matches. Germline-derived CDR1 and CDR2 are SGHRS and YFSETQ. This CDR3 has 16 residues. The CDR3 DNA reads as TGCGCCAGCAGCGGGGCAGGACTAGCGGGAGGAGAGACCCAGTACTTC. Translating it yields CASSGAGLAGGETQYF.

The V call is TRBV20-1, the J call TRBJ2-7; a possible D gene is TRBD2 (6 bases). The CDR3 runs to 14 residues. V was clipped by 3 bases and J by 3 bases, with 15 bases between them. Germline CDR1 reads DFQATT; CDR2 reads SNEGSKA (reference sequence). CDR3: CSARPIGGDYEQYF. CDR3 bases: TGCAGTGCTAGGCCGATAGGCGGGGACTACGAGCAGTACTTC.

V and J are TRBV12-3 or TRBV12-4 and TRBJ2-1; D tentatively reads TRBD1 or TRBD2 (6 bases each). Between the trimmed V and J ends, which lost 8 bases and 15 bases, there was a span of 20 bases. The CDR3 consists of 12 residues. In DNA, the CDR3 is TGTGCCAGCTGTTACCCCGGGGGCAATCGGTTCTTC. It encodes CASCYPGGNRFF.

On this clone: An end of the junction does not agree with germline; a read error may underlie this. V usage is TRBV7-2 and J usage is TRBJ1-1; D remains unclear. The CDR3 is made up of 15 amino acids. The V gene's germline CDR1 is SGHTA and CDR2 FQGNSA. The chain's CDR3 is CASSFFGTRKTEAFF. DNA for the CDR3: TGTGCAAGCAGCTTTTTTGGCACACGTAAAACTGAAGCTTTCTTT.